This TCR beta chain was retrieved from a study of cytomegalovirus exposure and HLA in healthy donors (dated by TCRdb to the late 2010s). Study-wide context: The 650 to 800 repertoires of the first cohort and the 120 or so validation repertoires were produced on the same platform, according to a later analysis. In addition to the first cohort of several hundred subjects, a separate validation cohort of 120 different subjects was used. The study aimed to test whether cataloging public T cell receptors could reveal signatures of past pathogen exposure. The study combined high-throughput TCR immunosequencing, statistical association of individual TCRs with disease status, and machine learning to predict cytomegalovirus infection status.

As concerns this clone: The antigen this receptor binds is unknown. Base qualities are not at hand, and no much larger clone is one base apart.

The donors were included in the validation cohort of over a hundred subjects, a group kept apart from the roughly 670-subject first cohort. Libraries were constructed by the immunoSEQ multiplex PCR assay. Per the original workflow: A statistical classification framework was developed to diagnose cytomegalovirus status using the catalog of TCR beta chain sequences. TCRdb holds this immuneACCESS table with in-frame rearrangements only. Some clones are missing; in checked studies, unresolved V genes explain under half, and the rest has no known cause. Clone size and the V and J calls come from that table; the DNA yielded D and trimming. A total of 150,000 to 200,000 clones appear in this sample, around 90% of them only once. The ten largest clonotypes hold roughly 3% of the sample. CDR1 and CDR2, per the germline V gene, are SGHVS and FNYEAQ. V ends up 5 bases short and J 1 base short, with an unmatched junction base count of 5. The CDR3, cysteine through phenylalanine, is 15 amino acids long. Just the 45-base CDR3 DNA is kept, in frame starting at base 1.

Findings and caveats that apply to the study as a whole: Most TCR sequences were observed very rarely across donors, whereas some public TCRs were present in many individuals. A few of the identified cytomegalovirus-associated TCR beta chains were confirmed in vitro to be specific for cytomegalovirus antigens. In the study, some 160 TCR beta chains were listed as associated with cytomegalovirus. A later analysis lacked HLA typing for the validation cohort, so it scored co-occurrence in that cohort across all 110 or so repertoires. In both the original and validation cohorts, the classifier was reported to diagnose cytomegalovirus status with high specificity and sensitivity. Of the cluster scores, 85% to 95% were above 0 in a later analysis, which found that TCRs clustered in the first cohort also tended to co-occur in the 95 to 150 validation repertoires. According to the authors, the approach could potentially be generalized to other disease states and immunological phenotypes.

The receptor chain draws on TRBV7-6 and TRBJ2-7, with 10 central nucleotides matching TRBD2. The TCR originated in a woman aged 18-29 years in good health and CMV-seropositive. The sequenced sample was PBMCs. This receptor has the CDR3 CASSPRTSGSYEQYF. The DNA reads TGTGCCAGCAGCCCACGGACTAGCGGATCCTACGAGCAGTACTTC.